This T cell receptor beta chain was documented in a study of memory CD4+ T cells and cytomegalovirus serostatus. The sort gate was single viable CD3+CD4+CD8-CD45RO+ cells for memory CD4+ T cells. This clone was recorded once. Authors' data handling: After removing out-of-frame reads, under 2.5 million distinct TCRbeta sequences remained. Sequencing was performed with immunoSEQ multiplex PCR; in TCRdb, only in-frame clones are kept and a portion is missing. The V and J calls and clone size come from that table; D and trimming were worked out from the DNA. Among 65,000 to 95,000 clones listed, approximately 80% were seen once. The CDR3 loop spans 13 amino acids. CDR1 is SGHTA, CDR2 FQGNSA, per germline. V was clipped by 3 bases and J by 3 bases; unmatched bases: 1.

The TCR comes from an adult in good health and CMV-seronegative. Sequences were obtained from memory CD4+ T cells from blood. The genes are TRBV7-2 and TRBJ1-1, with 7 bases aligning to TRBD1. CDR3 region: CASSFDRDTEAFF. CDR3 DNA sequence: TGTGCCAGCAGCTTTGACAGGGACACTGAAGCTTTCTTT.